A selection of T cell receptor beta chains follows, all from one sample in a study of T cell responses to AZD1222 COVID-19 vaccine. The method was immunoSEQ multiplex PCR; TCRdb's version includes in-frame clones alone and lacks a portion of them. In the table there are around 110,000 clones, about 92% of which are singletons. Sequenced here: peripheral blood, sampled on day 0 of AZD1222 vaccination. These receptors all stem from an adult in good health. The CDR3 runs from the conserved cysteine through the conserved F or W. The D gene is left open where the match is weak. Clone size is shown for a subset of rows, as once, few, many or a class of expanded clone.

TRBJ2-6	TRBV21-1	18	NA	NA	CASSKKPDPHSGANVLTF	TGTGCCAGCAGCAAAAAACCGGACCCGCACTCTGGGGCCAACGTCCTGACTTTC
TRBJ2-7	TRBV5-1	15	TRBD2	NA	CASSSLAGGSYEQYF	TGCGCCAGCAGTTCACTAGCGGGAGGCTCCTACGAGCAGTACTTC
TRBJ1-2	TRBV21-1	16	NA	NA	CASSKAGGSTNYGYTF	TGTGCCAGCAGCAAAGCAGGGGGCAGTACGAACTATGGCTACACCTTC
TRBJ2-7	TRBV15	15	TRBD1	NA	CATSRGGQGSREQYF	TGTGCCACCAGCAGAGGGGGACAGGGGTCGCGCGAGCAGTACTTC
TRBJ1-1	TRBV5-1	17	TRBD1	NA	CASSDPANRGTNTEAFF	TGCGCCAGCAGCGATCCCGCTAACAGGGGGACGAACACTGAAGCTTTCTTT
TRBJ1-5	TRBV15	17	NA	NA	CATSRGGVQGYNQPQHF	TGTGCCACCAGCAGAGGAGGGGTTCAGGGGTACAATCAGCCCCAGCATTTT
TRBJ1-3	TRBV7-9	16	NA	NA	CASSNREDPRENTIYF	TGTGCCAGCAGCAACCGAGAGGACCCGCGGGAAAACACCATATATTTT
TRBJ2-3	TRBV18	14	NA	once	CASSPRGPADTQYF	TGTGCCAGCTCACCGCGGGGGCCCGCGGATACGCAGTATTTT
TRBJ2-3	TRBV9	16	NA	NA	CASSEGNGVITDTQYF	TGTGCCAGCAGCGAGGGGAACGGGGTCATCACAGATACGCAGTATTTT
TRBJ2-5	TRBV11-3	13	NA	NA	CASSLRGEETQYF	TGTGCCAGCAGCTTAAGGGGGGAAGAGACCCAGTACTTC
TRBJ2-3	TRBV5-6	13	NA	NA	CASSLGSTDTQYF	TGTGCCAGCAGCTTGGGGAGTACAGATACGCAGTATTTT
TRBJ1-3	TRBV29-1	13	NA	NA	CSIGVGSGNTIYF	TGCAGCATCGGGGTTGGGAGTGGAAACACCATATATTTT
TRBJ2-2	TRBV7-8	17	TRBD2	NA	CASSPRTRATGTGELFF	TGTGCCAGCAGCCCCAGGACTAGGGCGACGGGAACCGGGGAGCTGTTTTTT
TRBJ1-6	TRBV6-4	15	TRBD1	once	CASSATGGSNSPLHF	TGTGCCAGCAGTGCGACAGGGGGAAGTAATTCACCCCTCCACTTT
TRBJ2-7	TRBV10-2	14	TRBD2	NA	CATRGAGGPGEQYF	TGCGCCACTCGCGGGGCGGGAGGGCCGGGTGAGCAGTACTTC
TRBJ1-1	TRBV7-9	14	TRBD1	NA	CASIEGQINTEAFF	TGTGCCAGCATTGAGGGACAGATAAACACTGAAGCTTTCTTT
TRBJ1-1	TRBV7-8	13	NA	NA	CASSLEGNTEAFF	TGTGCCAGCAGCTTGGAGGGGAACACTGAAGCTTTCTTT
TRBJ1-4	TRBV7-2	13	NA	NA	CASSGGPNEKLFF	TGTGCCAGCAGCGGCGGGCCTAATGAAAAACTGTTTTTT
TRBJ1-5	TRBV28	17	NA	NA	CASSFRGRGYSNQPQHF	TGTGCCAGCAGTTTTAGGGGCCGAGGGTATAGCAATCAGCCCCAGCATTTT
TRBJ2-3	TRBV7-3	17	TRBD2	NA	CASSHGSLAGGPNTQYF	TGTGCCAGCAGCCATGGATCACTAGCGGGAGGGCCAAATACGCAGTATTTT
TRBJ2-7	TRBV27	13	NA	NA	CASSLRGAYEQYF	TGTGCCAGCAGTTTGCGTGGTGCCTACGAGCAGTACTTC
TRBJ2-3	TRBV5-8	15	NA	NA	CASTTKRTSTDTQYF	TGTGCCAGCACAACCAAGCGCACTAGCACAGATACGCAGTATTTT
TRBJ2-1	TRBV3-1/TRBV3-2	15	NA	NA	CASSHTGYYYNEQFF	TGTGCCAGCAGCCACACGGGGTACTACTACAATGAGCAGTTCTTC
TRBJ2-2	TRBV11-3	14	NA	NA	CASSWAGVSGELFF	TGTGCCAGCAGCTGGGCCGGCGTGTCCGGGGAGCTGTTTTTT
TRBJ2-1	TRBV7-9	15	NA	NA	CASSLAPTNYNEQFF	TGTGCCAGCAGCTTAGCGCCAACCAACTACAATGAGCAGTTCTTC
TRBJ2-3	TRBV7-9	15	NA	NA	CASSPMGLRTDTQYF	TGTGCCAGCAGCCCGATGGGACTTCGCACAGATACGCAGTATTTT
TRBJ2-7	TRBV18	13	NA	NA	CASSLLQLAEQYF	TGTGCCAGCTCACTTCTACAGCTTGCCGAGCAGTACTTC
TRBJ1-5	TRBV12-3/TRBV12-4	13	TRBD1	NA	CASGGQGGQPQHF	TGTGCCAGCGGAGGACAGGGAGGCCAGCCCCAGCATTTT
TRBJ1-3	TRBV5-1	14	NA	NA	CASSLGSVGNTIYF	TGCGCCAGCAGCTTGGGGTCGGTCGGAAACACCATATATTTT
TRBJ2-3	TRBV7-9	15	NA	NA	CASNPTGTFTDTQYF	TGTGCCAGCAACCCTACCGGGACCTTCACAGATACGCAGTATTTT